This T cell receptor (beta chain) emerged from a study of blood T cell repertoires in COVID-19. Looked up from germline, CDR1 is SGHAT and CDR2 is FQNNGV. There are 14 residues in the CDR3. V was pared by 5 bases and J by 7 bases, with 14 bases between. Sequencing was performed with immunoSEQ multiplex PCR; in TCRdb, only in-frame clones are kept and a portion is missing. The sample shows some 400,000 clones, 85% to 90% of them seen only once. The recovered donors of Cohort 3 showed two negative PCRs, clearance, or symptom resolution. The source is a woman aged 25-40 years who had recovered from COVID-19. Source material: PBMCs or T cells enriched from blood (not recorded which). The chain is built from TRBV11-2 and TRBJ1-4; D is ambiguous. CDR3 DNA sequence: TGTGCCAGCAGCCTGCAACGACTACCTGAAAAACTGTTTTTT. The encoded protein is CASSLQRLPEKLFF.